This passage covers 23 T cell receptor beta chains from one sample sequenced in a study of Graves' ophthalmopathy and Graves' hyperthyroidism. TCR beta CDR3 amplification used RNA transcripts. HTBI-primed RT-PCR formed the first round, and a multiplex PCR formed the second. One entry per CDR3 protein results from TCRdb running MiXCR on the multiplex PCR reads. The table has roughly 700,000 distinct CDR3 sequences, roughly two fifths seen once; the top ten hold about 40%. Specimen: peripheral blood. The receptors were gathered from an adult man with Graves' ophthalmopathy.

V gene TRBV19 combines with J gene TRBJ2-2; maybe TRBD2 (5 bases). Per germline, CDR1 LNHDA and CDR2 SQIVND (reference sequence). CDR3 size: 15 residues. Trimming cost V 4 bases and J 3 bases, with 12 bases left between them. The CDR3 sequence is CASSRLPEDTGELFF. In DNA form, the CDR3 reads TGTGCCAGTAGTAGGCTTCCGGAGGACACCGGGGAGCTGTTTTTT. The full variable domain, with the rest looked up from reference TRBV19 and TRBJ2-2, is DGGITQSPKYLFRKEGQNVTLSCEQNLNHDAMYWYRQDPGQGLRLIYYSQIVNDFQKGDIAEGYSVSREKKESFPLTVTSAQKNPTAFYLCASSRLPEDTGELFFGEGSRLTVL.

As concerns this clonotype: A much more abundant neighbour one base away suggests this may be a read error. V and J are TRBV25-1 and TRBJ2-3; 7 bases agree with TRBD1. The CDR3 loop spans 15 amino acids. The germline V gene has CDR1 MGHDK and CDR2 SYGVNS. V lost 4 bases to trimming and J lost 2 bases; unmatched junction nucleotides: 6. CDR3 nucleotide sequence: TGTGCCAGCAGTGGAGGTCAGGGGGTCACAGATACGCAGTATTTT. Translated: CASSGGQGVTDTQYF.

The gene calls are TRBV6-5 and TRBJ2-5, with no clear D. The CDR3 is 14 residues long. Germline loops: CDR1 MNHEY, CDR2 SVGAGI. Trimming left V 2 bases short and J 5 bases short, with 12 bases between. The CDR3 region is CASSYRLPWETQYF. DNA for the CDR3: TGTGCCAGCAGTTACCGCCTCCCTTGGGAGACCCAGTACTTC.

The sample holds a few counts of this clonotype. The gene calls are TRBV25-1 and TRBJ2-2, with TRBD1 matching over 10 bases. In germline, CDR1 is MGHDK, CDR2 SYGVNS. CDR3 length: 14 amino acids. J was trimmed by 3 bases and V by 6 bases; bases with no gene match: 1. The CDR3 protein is CASRGQGDTGELFF. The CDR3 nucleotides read TGTGCCAGCAGAGGACAGGGGGACACCGGGGAGCTGTTTTTT.

CDR3 amino acids: CASSVTGREPYEQYF. The CDR3 region has the DNA TGTGCCAGCAGCGTAACCGGTAGGGAGCCCTACGAGCAGTACTTC. This chain links TRBV25-1 with TRBJ2-7, with D possibly being TRBD2 (5 bases). V was clipped by 6 bases and J by 2 bases, with 17 bases between them. There are 15 residues in the CDR3. Germline assignment: CDR1 MGHDK and CDR2 SYGVNS.

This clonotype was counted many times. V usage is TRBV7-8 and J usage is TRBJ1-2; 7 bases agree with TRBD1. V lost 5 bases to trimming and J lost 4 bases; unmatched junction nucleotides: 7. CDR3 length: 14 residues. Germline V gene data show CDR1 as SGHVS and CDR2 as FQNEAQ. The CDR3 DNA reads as TGTGCCAGCAGCGAAAACAGGGGACTCTATGGCTACACCTTC. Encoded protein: CASSENRGLYGYTF.

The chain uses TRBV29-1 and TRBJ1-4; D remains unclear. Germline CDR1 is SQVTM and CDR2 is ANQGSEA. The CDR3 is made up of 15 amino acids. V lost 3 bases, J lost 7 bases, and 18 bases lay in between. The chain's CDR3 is CSVEGGEGRVEKLFF. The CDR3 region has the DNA TGCAGCGTTGAGGGAGGAGAGGGTAGAGTTGAAAAACTGTTTTTT.

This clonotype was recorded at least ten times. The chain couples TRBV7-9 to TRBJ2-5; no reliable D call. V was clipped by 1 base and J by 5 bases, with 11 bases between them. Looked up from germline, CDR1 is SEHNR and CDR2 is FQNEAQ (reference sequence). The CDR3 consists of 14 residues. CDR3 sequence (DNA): TGTGCCAGCAGCTTAGTCACCATGGTCGAGACCCAGTACTTC. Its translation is CASSLVTMVETQYF.

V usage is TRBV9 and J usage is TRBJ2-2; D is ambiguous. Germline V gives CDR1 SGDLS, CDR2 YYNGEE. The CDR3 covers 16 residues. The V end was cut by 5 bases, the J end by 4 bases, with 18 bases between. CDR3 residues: CASSSSRVTGTGELFF. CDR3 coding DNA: TGTGCCAGCAGTTCGAGTCGGGTGACGGGCACCGGGGAGCTGTTTTTT.

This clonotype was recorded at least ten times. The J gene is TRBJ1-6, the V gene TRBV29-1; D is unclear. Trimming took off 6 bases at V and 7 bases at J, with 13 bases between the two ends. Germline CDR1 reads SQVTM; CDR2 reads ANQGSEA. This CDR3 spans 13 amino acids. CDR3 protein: CSVSDSGNSPLHF. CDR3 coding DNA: TGCAGCGTCTCGGATAGCGGGAATTCACCCCTCCACTTT.

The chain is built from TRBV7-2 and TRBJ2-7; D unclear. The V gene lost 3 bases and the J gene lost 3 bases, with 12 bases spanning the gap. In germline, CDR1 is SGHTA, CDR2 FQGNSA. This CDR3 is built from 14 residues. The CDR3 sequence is CASSLVGFVYEQYF. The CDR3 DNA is TGTGCCAGCAGCTTGGTAGGGTTTGTCTACGAGCAGTACTTC.

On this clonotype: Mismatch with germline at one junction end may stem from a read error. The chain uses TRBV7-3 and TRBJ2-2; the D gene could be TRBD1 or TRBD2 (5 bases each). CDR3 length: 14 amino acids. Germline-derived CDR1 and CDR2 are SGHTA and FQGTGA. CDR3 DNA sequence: TGTGCCAGCAGCTTAGCGGTGGGGACCGGGGAGCTGCTTTTT. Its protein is CASSLAVGTGELLF.

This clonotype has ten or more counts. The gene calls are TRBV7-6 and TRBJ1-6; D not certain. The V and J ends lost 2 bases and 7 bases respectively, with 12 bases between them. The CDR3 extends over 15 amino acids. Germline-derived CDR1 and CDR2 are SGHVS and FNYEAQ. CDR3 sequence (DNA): TGTGCCAGCAGCTTAACGGAGGGAATCAATTCACCCCTCCACTTT. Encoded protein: CASSLTEGINSPLHF. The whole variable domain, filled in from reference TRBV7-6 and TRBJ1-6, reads GAGVSQSPRYKVTKRGQDVALRCDPISGHVSLYWYRQALGQGPEFLTYFNYEAQQDKSGLPNDRFSAERPEGSISTLTIQRTEQRDSAMYRCASSLTEGINSPLHFGNGTRLTVT.

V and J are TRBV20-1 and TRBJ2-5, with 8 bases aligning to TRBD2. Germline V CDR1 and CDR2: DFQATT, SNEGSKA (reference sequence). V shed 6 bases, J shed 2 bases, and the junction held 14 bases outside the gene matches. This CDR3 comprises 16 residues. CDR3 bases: TGCAGTGCCCACGGGGGGGGTAGCGGGATGCAAGAGACCCAGTACTTC. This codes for CSAHGGGSGMQETQYF.

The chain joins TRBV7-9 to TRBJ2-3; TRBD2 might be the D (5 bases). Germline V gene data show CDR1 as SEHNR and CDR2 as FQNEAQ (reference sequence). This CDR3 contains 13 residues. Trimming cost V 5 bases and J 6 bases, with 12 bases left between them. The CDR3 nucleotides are TGTGCCAGCAGCGAGGGAAGCCACGATACGCAGTATTTT. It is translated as CASSEGSHDTQYF.

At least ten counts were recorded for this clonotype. CDR3 region: CASDSGSGYEQYF. CDR3 DNA: TGTGCCAGCGATAGCGGGAGTGGTTACGAGCAGTACTTC. The rearrangement uses TRBV2 and TRBJ2-7; the match to TRBD2 covers 9 bases. In germline, CDR1 is SNHLY, CDR2 FYNNEI. This CDR3 is built from 13 residues. V was pared by 8 bases and J by 4 bases, with 6 bases of the junction left unmatched.

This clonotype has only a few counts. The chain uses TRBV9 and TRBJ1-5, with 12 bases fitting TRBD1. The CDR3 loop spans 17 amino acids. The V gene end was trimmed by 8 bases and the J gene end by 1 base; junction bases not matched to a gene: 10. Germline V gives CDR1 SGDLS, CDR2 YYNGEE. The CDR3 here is CASRGTGGIWSNQPQHF. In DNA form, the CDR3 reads TGTGCCAGTAGGGGGACAGGGGGCATCTGGAGCAATCAGCCCCAGCATTTT.

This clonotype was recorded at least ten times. CDR3 in DNA: TGTGCCAGCAGCTTAACCTATAGGACTGAAGCTTTCTTT. It encodes CASSLTYRTEAFF. The chain is built from TRBV7-9 and TRBJ1-1; D unresolved. V was cut by 2 bases and J by 5 bases, with 9 bases left in between. Germline loops: CDR1 SEHNR, CDR2 FQNEAQ (reference sequence). The CDR3 loop spans 13 amino acids.

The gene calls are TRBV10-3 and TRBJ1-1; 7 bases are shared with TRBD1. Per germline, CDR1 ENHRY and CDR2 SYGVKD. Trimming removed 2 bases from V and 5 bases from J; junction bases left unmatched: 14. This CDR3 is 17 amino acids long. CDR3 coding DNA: TGTGCCATCAGTGAGGGTGGGACCCAGGGGGATAGTACTGAAGCTTTCTTT. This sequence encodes CAISEGGTQGDSTEAFF.

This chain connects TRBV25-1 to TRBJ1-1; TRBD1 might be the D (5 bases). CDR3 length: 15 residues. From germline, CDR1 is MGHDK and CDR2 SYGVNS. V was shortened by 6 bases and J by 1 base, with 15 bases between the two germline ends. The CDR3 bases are TGTGCCAGCAGAATCTCGGGACTGCCGAACACTGAAGCTTTCTTT. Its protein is CASRISGLPNTEAFF.

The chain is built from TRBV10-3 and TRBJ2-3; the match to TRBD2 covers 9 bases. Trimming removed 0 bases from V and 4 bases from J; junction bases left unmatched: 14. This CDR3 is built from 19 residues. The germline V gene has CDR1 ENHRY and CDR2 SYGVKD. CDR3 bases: TGTGCCATCAGTGAGTCGACGGGGACTAGCTCTAGTGAAGCAGATACGCAGTATTTT. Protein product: CAISESTGTSSSEADTQYF.

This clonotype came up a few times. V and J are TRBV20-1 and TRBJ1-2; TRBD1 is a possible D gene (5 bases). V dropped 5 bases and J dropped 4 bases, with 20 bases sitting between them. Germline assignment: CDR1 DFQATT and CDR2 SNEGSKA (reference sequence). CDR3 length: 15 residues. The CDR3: CSAPVLGEGSYGYTF. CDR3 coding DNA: TGCAGTGCTCCCGTACTCGGGGAGGGGAGCTATGGCTACACCTTC.

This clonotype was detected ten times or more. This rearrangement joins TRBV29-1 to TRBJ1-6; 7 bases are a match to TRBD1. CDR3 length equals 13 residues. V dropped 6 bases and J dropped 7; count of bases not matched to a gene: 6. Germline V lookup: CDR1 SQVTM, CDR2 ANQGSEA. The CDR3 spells CSVTDRANSPLHF. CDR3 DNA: TGCAGCGTGACCGACAGGGCGAATTCACCCCTCCACTTT.